This paragraph reports one T cell receptor (beta chain). This entry is derived from a study of shared clonotypes between healthy human individuals. The data were produced by immunoSEQ multiplex PCR, yet TCRdb's version contains in-frame clones alone and is incomplete. The table includes about 460,000 clones, roughly 80% detected once. The V end lost 1 base, the J end lost 1 base, and 8 bases lay between the germline ends. Germline lookup yields CDR1 SGHVS and CDR2 FQNEAQ. There are 14 residues in the CDR3. This TCR was recovered from a woman between 40 and 50 years old in good health. Some clones in this sample may be carry-over from other donors' samples. V and J are TRBV7-8 and TRBJ2-7, with D possibly being TRBD1 (5 bases). The specimen sequenced was PBMCs. CDR3 nucleotides: TGTGCCAGCAGCTTAGATCCAGGGTCCTACGAGCAGTACTTC. Translated, it gives CASSLDPGSYEQYF.